These 4 T cell receptor beta chains originate from one sample sequenced in a study of T cell responses to AZD1222 COVID-19 vaccine. Assay: immunoSEQ multiplex PCR; the TCRdb copy retains only in-frame clones and omits some. Found here are 100,000 to 110,000 clones, about 87% of them singletons; the top ten hold 4% to 4.5%. This specimen was peripheral blood, taken on day 0 of MenACWY control vaccination. The receptors were gathered from an adult in good health.

This sequence joins TRBV7-6 and TRBJ1-1; D is uncertain. CDR3 length: 14 residues. Per germline, CDR1 SGHVS and CDR2 FNYEAQ. Trimming pared 6 bases from V and 1 base from J, leaving 12 bases between. The CDR3 bases are TGTGCCAGCAGTCGACGGCTCTGGAACACTGAAGCTTTCTTT. It specifies CASSRRLWNTEAFF. Together with reference TRBV7-6 and TRBJ1-1, the CDR3 gives the full variable domain: GAGVSQSPRYKVTKRGQDVALRCDPISGHVSLYWYRQALGQGPEFLTYFNYEAQQDKSGLPNDRFSAERPEGSISTLTIQRTEQRDSAMYRCASSRRLWNTEAFFGQGTRLTVV.

In nucleotides, the CDR3 is TGTGCCAGCAGCTTAGATTCCTACCCGAACACCGGGGAGCTGTTTTTT. Residues: CASSLDSYPNTGELFF. The chain couples TRBV11-2 to TRBJ2-2; unclear D gene. Germline values: CDR1 SGHAT, CDR2 FQNNGV. The CDR3 sequence is 16 residues long. Trimming took 0 bases from V and 0 from J, leaving 8 bases between them.

With regard to this clone: At the DNA level, this CDR3 is encoded by other sequences in the same sample as well. The chain employs TRBV2 and TRBJ2-2; TRBD1 agrees at 7 bases. This CDR3 is 16 amino acids long. Germline-derived CDR1 and CDR2 are SNHLY and FYNNEI. The trim removed 3 bases at V and 1 base at J, leaving 5 bases unmatched. This CDR3 reads CASSDGRQGNTGELFF. CDR3 coding DNA: TGTGCCAGCAGTGACGGACGACAGGGGAACACCGGGGAGCTGTTTTTT.

This rearrangement joins TRBV28 to TRBJ1-6, with D hard to call. This CDR3 has 12 amino acids. The V end lost 3 bases, the J end lost 10 bases, and 7 bases lay between the germline ends. Germline CDR1 is MDHEN and CDR2 is SYDVKM. The CDR3 coding sequence is TGTGCCAGCAGTTTCAGAGAATCACCCCTCCACTTT. Amino acids: CASSFRESPLHF.